The table lists the clone carrying this TCR beta chain with a count of one. What it recognizes is unknown. Primers for the PCR totalled 60 Vbeta and 13 Jbeta. TCRdb's table, derived via immunoSEQ multiplex PCR, lists solely in-frame clones and lacks some. The sample contains about 200,000 clones, 70% to 90% of which appear only once. Between the trimmed V and J ends, which lost 4 bases and 9 bases, there was a span of 18 bases. Per the germline V gene, CDR1 is SNHLY and CDR2 is FYNNEI. The CDR3 totals 14 residues. This record comes from a study of cytomegalovirus exposure and HLA in healthy donors. Study outcomes and limitations: In a later analysis, an Asian-associated ancestry cluster reportedly showed fewer N-insertions than the roughly 650-donor mean. Analyzed later, most CMV-associated TCR beta chains appeared HLA-restricted. Immune exposure information comprised only CMV serostatus.

V gene TRBV2 combines with J gene TRBJ1-2; D not certain. This clonotype was obtained from a woman aged 45-59 years in good health and CMV-seronegative. Specimen: PBMCs. The CDR3 DNA sequence: TGTGCCAGCAGTGCCTCCGGAAACAGATGGAGCTACACCTTC. Amino acids: CASSASGNRWSYTF.